Listed here are 14 T cell receptor beta chains from one sample, sequenced in a study of blood T cell repertoires in COVID-19. The table came from immunoSEQ multiplex PCR; TCRdb's copy has only in-frame clones and leaves some out. The sample lists roughly 100,000 clones, approximately 88% occurring once. The sample was peripheral blood. Receptor source: a man aged 55 to 70 with acute or convalescent COVID-19.

This sequence joins TRBV28 and TRBJ1-1; TRBD1 matches 7 bases. The CDR3 extends over 14 amino acids. V shed 8 bases, J shed 0 bases, and the junction held 6 bases outside the gene matches. Per germline, CDR1 MDHEN and CDR2 SYDVKM. The CDR3 DNA reads as TGTGCCAGCCCTCCGACAGGGCTGAACACTGAAGCTTTCTTT. Translation gives CASPPTGLNTEAFF.

The J gene is TRBJ1-6, the V gene TRBV10-3, with 8 positions matching TRBD1. The V gene's germline CDR1 is ENHRY and CDR2 SYGVKD. The CDR3 runs to 16 residues. V shed 4 bases, J shed 7 bases, and the junction held 9 bases outside the gene matches. The chain's CDR3 is CAISVRQGTANSPLHF. The CDR3 region has the DNA TGTGCCATCAGTGTTCGACAGGGGACGGCGAATTCACCCCTCCACTTT.

This chain links TRBV5-1 with TRBJ1-1; D is perhaps TRBD1 (6 bases). The CDR3 has 16 amino acids. V gave up 5 bases and J gave up 2 bases, with 19 bases separating them. Germline V gene sequence: CDR1 SGHRS, CDR2 YFSETQ. CDR3 sequence: CASSSNPTGLNTEAFF. CDR3 DNA sequence: TGCGCCAGCAGTTCCAATCCGACAGGCCTCAACACTGAAGCTTTCTTT.

CDR3 bases: TGTGCCAGCAGTTTTCTGGACAGGACGAATTCACCCCTCCACTTT. This encodes CASSFLDRTNSPLHF. The genes are TRBV27 and TRBJ1-6; TRBD1 matches at 7 bases. CDR3 size: 15 residues. The V and J ends lost 3 bases and 7 bases, in that order; junction bases with no gene match: 6. Germline loops: CDR1 MNHEY, CDR2 SMNVEV (reference sequence).

The V call is TRBV18, the J call TRBJ1-3; D unclear. Trimming pared 3 bases from V and 3 bases from J, leaving 15 bases between. The CDR3 totals 16 residues. Germline CDR1 is KGHSH and CDR2 is LQKENI. CDR3 region: CASSPPSARGGNTIYF. The CDR3 nucleotides are TGTGCCAGCTCACCGCCGTCAGCGCGGGGTGGAAACACCATATATTTT.

The CDR3 here is CASSQASTDTQYF. The CDR3 DNA reads as TGTGCCAGCAGCCAAGCATCCACAGATACGCAGTATTTT. The chain combines TRBV3-1 (or the pseudogene TRBV3-2) with TRBJ2-3; D call uncertain. V was clipped by 1 base and J by 2 bases, with 4 bases between them. CDR3 length: 13 amino acids. From germline, CDR1 is LGHDT and CDR2 YNNKEL (reference sequence).

The chain links TRBV11-3 to TRBJ1-6; D perhaps matches TRBD1 (6 bases). V was trimmed by 3 bases and J by 6 bases, leaving 12 bases between them. This CDR3 comprises 15 residues. Germline V lookup: CDR1 SGHNT, CDR2 YENEEA. The CDR3 DNA sequence: TGTGCCAGCAGCTTCAACGGCAGGGGTAATTCACCCCTCCACTTT. Amino acids: CASSFNGRGNSPLHF.

Turning to this clone: A much larger clone sits a single nucleotide away, making a read error possible. The chain has TRBV29-1 and TRBJ1-1, with 7 nucleotides matching TRBD1. From germline, CDR1 is SQVTM and CDR2 ANQGSEA. The CDR3 has 12 amino acids. Unmatched junction bases numbered 5, after V lost 5 bases and J lost 5 bases. CDR3 nucleotides: TGCAGCGTTATAACAGGGGTGACTGAAGCTTTCTTT. Protein product: CSVITGVTEAFF.

This chain uses TRBV7-9 with TRBJ2-3; perhaps TRBD1 as D (6 bases). The CDR3 covers 16 residues. Germline values: CDR1 SEHNR, CDR2 FQNEAQ (reference sequence). V was cut by 4 bases and J by 0 bases, with 14 bases left in between. DNA of the CDR3: TGTGCCAGCAGCTCCAGGGGACATGTTAGCACAGATACGCAGTATTTT. Its translation: CASSSRGHVSTDTQYF.

This chain links TRBV28 with TRBJ2-7, with TRBD2 as a possible D gene (6 bases). The CDR3 is 13 amino acids. The germline gives CDR1 MDHEN, CDR2 SYDVKM. Trimming took off 5 bases at V and 6 bases at J, with 14 bases between the two ends. CDR3 bases: TGTGCCAGCAGTCCCGGGAGCCAGAGCGAGCAGTACTTC. Its protein product is CASSPGSQSEQYF.

CDR3 DNA sequence: TGTGCCCAAGGACAGTCTCTTCAGACTGAAGCTTTCTTT. Translation gives CAQGQSLQTEAFF. This chain connects TRBV6-5 to TRBJ1-1; the D gene is possibly TRBD1 (6 bases). The V gene lost 11 bases and the J gene lost 5 bases, with 18 bases spanning the gap. Looked up from germline, CDR1 is MNHEY and CDR2 is SVGAGI. The CDR3 covers 13 residues.

This chain uses TRBV7-9 with TRBJ2-5; TRBD1 might be the D (5 bases). CDR1 and CDR2 from the germline V gene are SEHNR and FQNEAQ (reference sequence). The CDR3 totals 16 residues. V lost 0 bases to trimming and J lost 1 base, with 12 bases between them. This CDR3 is CASSLAAQGLQETQYF. DNA for the CDR3: TGTGCCAGCAGCTTAGCGGCCCAGGGTCTCCAAGAGACCCAGTACTTC.

The genes are TRBV19 and TRBJ1-5; 9 nucleotides agree with TRBD1. The CDR3 spans 17 residues. Trimming at V came to 5 bases and at J to 1 base, leaving 9 bases not matched to a gene. Germline V gene data show CDR1 as LNHDA and CDR2 as SQIVND (reference sequence). The CDR3 bases are TGTGCCAGTAGTCCAGGGGACAGGGACGGCAGCAATCAGCCCCAGCATTTT. It encodes CASSPGDRDGSNQPQHF.

The chain couples TRBV5-6 to TRBJ1-2, with TRBD1 matching 7 bases. The germline CDR1 and CDR2 sequences are SGHDT and YYEEEE. The length of the CDR3 is 16 residues. Trimming cost V 4 bases and J 4 bases; bases outside gene matches: 13. CDR3: CASSLVLQGLLYGYTF. The CDR3 DNA sequence: TGTGCCAGCAGCCTCGTCTTACAGGGGCTTCTCTATGGCTACACCTTC.